The T cell receptor beta chain described here comes from a study of blood T cell repertoires in COVID-19. Study as a whole: Spain, Italy and the United States supplied samples that represented acute and convalescent COVID-19. T cells, B-cell-depleted T cells, or PBMCs supplied cDNA or gDNA.

With 1 base removed from V and 0 bases from J, the gap between germline ends came to 11 bases. Per the germline V gene, CDR1 is SGDLS and CDR2 is YYNGEE. The CDR3 consists of 15 residues. Authors' methods: It was from reference gene primer amplification that nucleated cell counts were estimated. Clones were sequenced by immunoSEQ multiplex PCR, and TCRdb holds only the in-frame ones, with some missing. V, J and clone size reflect that table, while D and trimming were determined from the DNA. This table holds roughly 250,000 clones, more than 70% found once. The rearrangement joins TRBV9 to TRBJ2-7; D is possibly TRBD1 (6 bases). Input material: peripheral blood. This TCR was sampled from a middle-aged woman who had recovered from COVID-19. CDR3: CASSVSGQSSYEQYF. The CDR3 bases are TGTGCCAGCAGCGTATCGGGACAAAGCTCCTACGAGCAGTACTTC.